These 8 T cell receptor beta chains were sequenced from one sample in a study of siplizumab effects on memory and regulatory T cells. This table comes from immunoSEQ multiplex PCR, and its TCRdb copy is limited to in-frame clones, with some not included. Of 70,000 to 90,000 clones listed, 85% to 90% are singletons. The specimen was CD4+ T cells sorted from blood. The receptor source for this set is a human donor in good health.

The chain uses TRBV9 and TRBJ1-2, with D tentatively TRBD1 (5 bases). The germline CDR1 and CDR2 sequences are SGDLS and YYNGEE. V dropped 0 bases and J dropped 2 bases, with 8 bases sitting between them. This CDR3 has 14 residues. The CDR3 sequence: CASSVDPGNYGYTF. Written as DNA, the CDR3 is TGTGCCAGCAGCGTAGATCCAGGGAACTATGGCTACACCTTC.

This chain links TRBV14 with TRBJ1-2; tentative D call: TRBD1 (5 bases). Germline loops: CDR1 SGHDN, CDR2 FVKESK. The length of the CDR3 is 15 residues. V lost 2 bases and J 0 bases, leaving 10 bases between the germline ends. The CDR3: CASSQTRGANYGYTF. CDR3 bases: TGTGCCAGCAGCCAAACGAGGGGAGCTAACTATGGCTACACCTTC.

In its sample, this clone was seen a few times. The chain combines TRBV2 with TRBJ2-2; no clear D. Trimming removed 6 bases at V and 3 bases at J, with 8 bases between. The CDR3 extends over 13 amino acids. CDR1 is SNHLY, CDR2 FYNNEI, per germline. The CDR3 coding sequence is TGTGCCAGCAGGGTGACTTACACCGGGGAGCTGTTTTTT. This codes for CASRVTYTGELFF.

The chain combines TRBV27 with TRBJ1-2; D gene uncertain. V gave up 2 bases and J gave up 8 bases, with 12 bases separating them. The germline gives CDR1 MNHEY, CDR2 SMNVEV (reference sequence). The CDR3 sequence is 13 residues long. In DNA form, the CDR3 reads TGTGCCAGCAGTTTAGTGAAAGGGAGCGGCTACACCTTC. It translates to CASSLVKGSGYTF.

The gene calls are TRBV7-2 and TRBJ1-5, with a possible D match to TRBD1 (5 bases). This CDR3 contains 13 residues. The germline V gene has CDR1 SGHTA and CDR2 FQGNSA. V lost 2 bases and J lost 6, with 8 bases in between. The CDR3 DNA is TGTGCCAGCAGCTTATGGGGGACTCAGCCCCAGCATTTT. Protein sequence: CASSLWGTQPQHF.

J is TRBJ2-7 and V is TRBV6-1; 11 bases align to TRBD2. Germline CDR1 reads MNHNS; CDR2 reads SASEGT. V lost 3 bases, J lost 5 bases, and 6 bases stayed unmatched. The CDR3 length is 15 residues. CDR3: CASSELAGGYDEQYF. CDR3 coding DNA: TGTGCCAGCAGTGAGCTAGCGGGAGGTTATGACGAGCAGTACTTC.

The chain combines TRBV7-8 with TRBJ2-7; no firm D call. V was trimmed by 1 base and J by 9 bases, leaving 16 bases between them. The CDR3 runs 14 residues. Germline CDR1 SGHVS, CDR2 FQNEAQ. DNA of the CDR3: TGTGCCAGCAGCTTAGAATCAGGATCCCTCGCGCAGTACTTC. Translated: CASSLESGSLAQYF.

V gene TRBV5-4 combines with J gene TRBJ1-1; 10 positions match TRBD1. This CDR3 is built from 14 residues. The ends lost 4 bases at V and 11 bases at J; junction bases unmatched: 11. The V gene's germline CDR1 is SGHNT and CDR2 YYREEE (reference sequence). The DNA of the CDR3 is TGTGCCAGCAGCCCCGGACAGGGGGTCGGAGAGGCTTTCTTT. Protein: CASSPGQGVGEAFF.